This TCR beta chain derives from a study of lymphopenia after photon versus proton radiotherapy. Assay used: immunoSEQ multiplex PCR; TCRdb lists only in-frame clones, some missing. The table includes more than 35,000 clones, about 83% detected once. This clone appeared a few times. This CDR3 is 14 amino acids long. V was pared by 5 bases and J by 0 bases, with 10 bases between. Germline V gives CDR1 LNHDA, CDR2 SQIVND (reference sequence). The TCR was taken from a man between 45 and 60 years old with gastric cancer. The rearrangement links TRBV19 to TRBJ1-2, with D unresolved. Sample: peripheral blood, taken from a patient treated with photon-based radiotherapy. The CDR3 sequence is CASSLIGANYGYTF. The DNA for the CDR3 is TGTGCCAGTAGTCTCATCGGGGCTAACTATGGCTACACCTTC.